This T cell receptor (beta chain) comes out of a study of circulating tumor DNA in untreated peripheral T-cell lymphoma (dated by TCRdb to 2020 to 2022). The research as a whole found: Tumor-specific clonotypes turned up in around 76% of patients, identified from roughly 84% of baseline tissues and from about 67% of baseline serum samples.

There are a few counts of this clone. No cognate antigen has been identified for it. The junction shows a germline mismatch at one end, possibly a read error. Tumor-specific TCR clonotypes were identified by sequencing baseline tumor tissue collected before treatment. In a trial, the study monitored patients with peripheral T-cell lymphoma who were getting frontline treatment by applying next-generation sequencing to their T-cell receptor sequences. From the cysteine up to the phenylalanine, the CDR3 has a length of 16 residues. Only CDR3 DNA remains: 48 bases, in frame from the first base. From a lookup of the germline V gene, CDR1 and CDR2 are MNHGY and SAAAGT. Library generation was performed with the immunoSEQ multiplex PCR assay. Held by TCRdb, this immuneACCESS table contains in-frame sequences only and omits some clones. Under half of the omission traces to an unresolved V gene where checked; the cause of the rest is unknown. The sample records around 10,000 clones, approximately 72% of which are singletons. Around a third of the sample is in the top ten clones.

What was sequenced was tumor tissue. This sequence was found in a human donor with peripheral T-cell lymphoma. Recombination joined TRBV6-8 with TRBJ2-7; the junction holds 10 bases that match TRBD1. The CDR3 reads CASSYAGQGVSYEQYF. The nucleotide sequence is given as TGTGCCAGCAGTTACGCCGGACAGGGGGTCTCCTACGAACAGTACTTC.